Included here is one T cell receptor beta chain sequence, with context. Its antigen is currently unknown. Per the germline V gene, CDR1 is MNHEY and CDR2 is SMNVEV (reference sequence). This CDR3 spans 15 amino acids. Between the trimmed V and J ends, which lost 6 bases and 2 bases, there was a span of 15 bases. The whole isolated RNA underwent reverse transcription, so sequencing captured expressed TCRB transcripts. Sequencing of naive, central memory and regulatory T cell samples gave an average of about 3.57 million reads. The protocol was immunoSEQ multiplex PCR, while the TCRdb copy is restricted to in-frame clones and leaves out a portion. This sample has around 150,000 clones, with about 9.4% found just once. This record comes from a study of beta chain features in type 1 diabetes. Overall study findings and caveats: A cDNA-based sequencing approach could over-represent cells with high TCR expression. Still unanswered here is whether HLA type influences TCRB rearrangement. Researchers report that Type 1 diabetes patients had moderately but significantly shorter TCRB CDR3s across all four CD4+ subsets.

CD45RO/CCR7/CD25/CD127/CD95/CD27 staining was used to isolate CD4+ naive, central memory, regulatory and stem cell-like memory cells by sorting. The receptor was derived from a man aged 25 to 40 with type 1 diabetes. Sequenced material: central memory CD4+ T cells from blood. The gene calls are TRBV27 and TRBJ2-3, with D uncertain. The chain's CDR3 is CASRQLAGNTDTQYF. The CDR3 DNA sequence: TGTGCCAGCAGGCAACTGGCAGGCAACACAGATACGCAGTATTTT.